This T cell receptor beta chain was profiled in a study of cytomegalovirus exposure and HLA in healthy donors. Study-wide results and caveats: The study listed some 160 cytomegalovirus-associated TCR beta chains.

The primer mix had 60 Vbeta and 13 Jbeta primers. Here immunoSEQ multiplex PCR was the method, and the copy in TCRdb shows in-frame clones only, minus some. In the table there are roughly 99,000 clones, roughly four fifths of which are singletons. Worth noting for this clone: Antigen specificity is unknown.

This CDR3 is 16 amino acids long. The V gene lost 6 bases and the J gene lost 0 bases, with 12 bases spanning the gap. In germline, CDR1 is PRHDT, CDR2 FYEKMQ (reference sequence). This sequence originates from a man between 18 and 29 years old in good health and CMV-seronegative. This sequence joins TRBV13 and TRBJ2-6; maybe TRBD1 (7 bases). The specimen sequenced was PBMCs. The DNA for the CDR3 is TGTGCCAGCAGGCAGGGGGGAACCTCTGGGGCCAACGTCCTGACTTTC. It codes for CASRQGGTSGANVLTF.